The present T cell receptor beta chain was sequenced within a study of T-cell reconstitution after alpha-beta-depleted transplantation in children. Germline loops: CDR1 SEHNR, CDR2 FQNEAQ (reference sequence). After removal of 4 bases from V and 4 bases from J, the junction contained 12 bases not matched to a gene. The CDR3 runs 16 residues. The authors prepared the TCRbeta library with unique molecular identifiers. TCRdb reprocessed the PCR reads via MiXCR and lists one record per CDR3 protein. The table lists roughly 500,000 distinct CDR3 sequences, about 16% of them singletons. The starting material was PBMCs from the stem cell graft donor, obtained from the stem cell graft. This sequence originates from a human donor who donated a stem cell graft to a child with acute lymphoblastic leukemia. The V gene is TRBV7-9, the J gene TRBJ1-2; TRBD1 agrees at 7 bases. CDR3 loop: CASSSLDRDRAYGYTF. In DNA, the CDR3 is TGTGCCAGCAGCTCACTCGACCGGGACAGAGCCTATGGCTACACCTTC.